The T cell receptor (beta chain) under discussion was sequenced for a study of T cell responses to AZD1222 COVID-19 vaccine. Findings of the study overall: The study reported that nearly half of spike-specific TCRs target unmutated variant regions. Only six people who got AZD1222 tested seropositive at baseline.

The length of the CDR3 is 12 residues. Trimming cost V 4 bases and J 5 bases, with 9 bases left between them. In germline, CDR1 is LGHNT, CDR2 FRNRAP. Points on this clone: Its matching antigen is unknown.

TCRdb keeps only in-frame clones here, not all; method: immunoSEQ multiplex PCR. The sample includes around 120,000 clones, 92% of them seen just once. The sequence was obtained from an adult in good health. J is TRBJ2-7 and V is TRBV12-5, with D unresolved. The sample was peripheral blood, taken on day 0 of AZD1222 vaccination. For the CDR3, the DNA is TGTGCTAGTGGTTCTGGGCCCAACGAGCAGTACTTC. This encodes CASGSGPNEQYF.